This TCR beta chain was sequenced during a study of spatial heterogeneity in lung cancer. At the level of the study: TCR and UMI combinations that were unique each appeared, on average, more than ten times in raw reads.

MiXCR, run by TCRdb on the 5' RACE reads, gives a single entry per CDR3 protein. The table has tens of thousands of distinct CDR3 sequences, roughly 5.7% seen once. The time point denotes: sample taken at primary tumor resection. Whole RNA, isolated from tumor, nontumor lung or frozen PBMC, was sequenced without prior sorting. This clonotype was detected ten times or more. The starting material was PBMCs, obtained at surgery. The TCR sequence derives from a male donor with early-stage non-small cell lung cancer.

The CDR3 spells CASSPGDRGAETQYF. CDR3 sequence (DNA): TGTGCCAGCAGCCCCGGGGACAGGGGAGCAGAGACCCAGTACTTC. The V gene is TRBV5-5, the J gene TRBJ2-5; 10 bases map to TRBD1. The V gene end was trimmed by 4 bases and the J gene end by 4 bases; junction bases not matched to a gene: 7. From germline, CDR1 is SGHKS and CDR2 YYEKEE (reference sequence). CDR3 size: 15 residues.